This T cell receptor (beta chain) was sequenced during a study of PD-1 blockade in classical Hodgkin lymphoma. The study's findings and limits: Patients with a complete response exhibited baseline diversity comparable to newly diagnosed patients.

Time point defined: cycle 4 day 1 (C4D1), after five to seven weeks of nivolumab. Each patient relapsed following autologous stem cell transplantation, and prior brentuximab vedotin exposure differed. The CDR3 extends over 13 amino acids. V shed 3 bases and J 4 bases; nucleotides not matched to a gene: 1. Germline V gene lookup returns CDR1 SGHRS and CDR2 YFSETQ. Method: immunoSEQ multiplex PCR; TCRdb's copy keeps in-frame clones and lacks some. Among roughly 94,000 clones, about 93% were seen once, and the ten largest hold around 2%. This clone came up a few times. The antigen remains unidentified. The sample carries other DNA sequences with the same CDR3.

The genes are TRBV5-1 and TRBJ2-7, with 10 bases identical to TRBD1. This specimen consisted of peripheral blood mononuclear cells (PBMCs), obtained before the fourth cycle of nivolumab. The receptor was isolated from a human donor with classical Hodgkin lymphoma. CDR3 nucleotide sequence: TGCGCCAGCAGCTGGGGACAGGGGTACGAGCAGTACTTC. It is translated as CASSWGQGYEQYF.